This TCR beta chain was retrieved from a study of T cell repertoires in ileal Crohn's disease. Clones were sequenced by immunoSEQ multiplex PCR, and TCRdb holds only the in-frame ones, with some missing. The sample lists 13,000 or so clones, roughly 73% seen once, with around 4.4% in the top ten. The length of the CDR3 is 17 residues. The germline gives CDR1 SGHRS, CDR2 YFSETQ. The trim removed 1 base at V and 7 bases at J, leaving 11 bases unmatched. Time point defined: neoterminal ileum biopsy at postoperative endoscopy, about 6 months after surgery. The sequence was collected from an adult with Crohn's disease. The material sequenced was ileal tissue. This chain uses TRBV5-1 with TRBJ1-2; TRBD1 aligns across 12 bases. This CDR3 is CASSLNAGTGGLVGYTF. CDR3 coding DNA: TGCGCCAGCAGCTTGAATGCGGGGACAGGGGGCCTGGTTGGCTACACCTTC. The full variable domain, in which reference TRBV5-1 and TRBJ1-2 provide the parts outside the CDR3, is KAGVTQTPRYLIKTRGQQVTLSCSPISGHRSVSWYQQTPGQGLQFLFEYFSETQRNKGNFPGRFSGRQFSNSRSEMNVSTLELGDSALYLCASSLNAGTGGLVGYTFGSGTRLTVV.